The following is a T cell receptor (beta chain) sequence with its context. The data originate from a study of blood T cell repertoires in COVID-19. In the study overall: Italy, Spain and the United States were the sources of the convalescent and acute COVID-19 samples. From T cells, B-cell-depleted T cells, or PBMCs came the material, which was cDNA or gDNA.

Under the authors' procedure: Reference gene primer amplification gave estimated nucleated cell counts. Assay: immunoSEQ multiplex PCR; the TCRdb copy retains only in-frame clones and omits some. The DNA gave D and trimming, while V, J and clone size come from that table. The sample lists 150,000 to 180,000 clones; about 80% were seen once. CDR1 and CDR2 from the germline V gene are ENHRY and SYGVKD. The CDR3 is 15 residues long. After removal of 2 bases from V and 4 bases from J, the junction contained 5 bases not matched to a gene. V usage is TRBV10-3 and J usage is TRBJ1-5; TRBD1 agrees at 7 bases. The TCR was taken from a woman aged 60-75 years with acute or convalescent COVID-19. Material: peripheral blood. The CDR3: CAISEPGQTNQPQHF. The CDR3 nucleotides are TGTGCCATCAGTGAGCCGGGACAGACGAATCAGCCCCAGCATTTT.